These T cell receptor beta chains were read from a single sample in a study of blood T cell repertoires in COVID-19. TCRdb's table, derived via immunoSEQ multiplex PCR, lists solely in-frame clones and lacks some. The sample has about 79,000 clones; roughly 91% are singletons. The source material was peripheral blood. Every receptor here comes from a man aged 65 to 79 with active or convalescent COVID-19. CDR3s include the opening cysteine and the closing phenylalanine or tryptophan. D genes are given only for firm matches. The size of a clone is reported for some rows only, either as once, few or many, or as a class for expanded clones.

V	size	J	D	CDR3	DNA
TRBV27	-	TRBJ1-5	-	CASSTDVYSNQPQHF	TGTGCCAGCAGTACAGACGTATATAGCAATCAGCCCCAGCATTTT
TRBV2	-	TRBJ2-7	-	CASIRTASYEQYF	TGTGCCAGCATCCGGACAGCCTCCTACGAGCAGTACTTC
TRBV21-1	-	TRBJ2-7	-	CASSHRVLRPKPRCSYEQYF	TGTGCCAGCAGCCACCGGGTTCTCCGCCCGAAACCGAGGTGCTCCTACGAGCAGTACTTC
TRBV7-2	-	TRBJ2-1	-	CASSQNIGVLAEQFF	TGTGCCAGCAGCCAGAATATAGGGGTTCTAGCGGAGCAGTTCTTC
TRBV18	-	TRBJ2-1	-	CASSPQGYEQFF	TGTGCCAGCTCACCTCAGGGCTATGAGCAGTTCTTC
TRBV9	-	TRBJ2-6	TRBD1	CASSRDSRSGANVLTF	TGTGCCAGCAGCCGGGACAGCAGATCTGGGGCCAACGTCCTGACTTTC
TRBV28	-	TRBJ1-1	TRBD1	CASRPGGVNTEAFF	TGTGCCAGCAGACCAGGGGGAGTGAACACTGAAGCTTTCTTT
TRBV7-8	-	TRBJ1-5	TRBD1	CASSLTGQVVGQPQHF	TGTGCCAGCAGCCTAACGGGACAGGTCGTGGGTCAGCCCCAGCATTTT
TRBV5-1	-	TRBJ2-7	TRBD1	CASSLGTESYEQYF	TGCGCCAGCAGCCTAGGGACAGAGTCCTACGAGCAGTACTTC
TRBV28	-	TRBJ1-2	TRBD1	CASLGQGAYGYTF	TGTGCCAGCCTAGGACAGGGGGCGTATGGCTACACCTTC
TRBV13	-	TRBJ2-1	-	CASSLGLGITNNEQFF	TGTGCCAGCAGCTTAGGACTAGGGATAACGAACAATGAGCAGTTCTTC
TRBV4-1	-	TRBJ2-7	TRBD2	CASSPINSGRPLEF	TGCGCCAGCAGCCCCATTAATAGCGGGAGACCTCTGGAATTC
TRBV5-4	-	TRBJ2-1	TRBD1	CASSTGQSSSYNEQFF	TGTGCCAGCAGCACGGGACAGTCGAGCTCCTACAATGAGCAGTTCTTC
TRBV25-1	-	TRBJ2-7	-	CASQGYEQYF	TGTGCCAGTCAGGGCTACGAGCAGTACTTC
TRBV7-2	-	TRBJ1-6	-	CASSLQGGDNSPLHF	TGTGCCAGCAGCTTGCAGGGTGGCGATAATTCACCCCTCCACTTT
TRBV7-3	-	TRBJ1-1	-	CASSLTETGNTEAFF	TGTGCCAGCAGCTTAACCGAGACAGGAAACACTGAAGCTTTCTTT
TRBV7-6	-	TRBJ2-1	-	CASSLGLQNNEQFF	TGTGCCAGCAGCTTAGGTCTGCAGAACAATGAGCAGTTCTTC
TRBV7-6	few	TRBJ1-1	-	CASSLGQNTEAFF	TGTGCCAGCAGCTTGGGACAGAACACTGAAGCTTTCTTT
TRBV10-3	-	TRBJ1-2	-	CAISETGLAGYTF	TGTGCCATCAGTGAGACAGGATTGGCCGGCTACACCTTC
TRBV7-9	-	TRBJ2-7	TRBD2	CASSWGGSTYEQYF	TGTGCCAGCAGCTGGGGGGGAAGTACCTACGAGCAGTACTTC
TRBV30	once	TRBJ2-7	TRBD2	CAWSFSGREGYEQYF	TGTGCCTGGTCCTTTAGCGGGAGGGAGGGTTACGAGCAGTACTTC
TRBV24-1	-	TRBJ2-1	TRBD2	CATSELGLAGDNEQFF	TGTGCCACCAGTGAGTTGGGACTAGCGGGAGATAATGAGCAGTTCTTC
TRBV20-1	-	TRBJ1-2	-	CSASGGDGGYTF	TGCAGTGCTAGTGGGGGGGACGGTGGCTACACCTTC
TRBV30	-	TRBJ1-5	TRBD1	CAWSVWGDRGGNQPQHF	TGTGCCTGGAGTGTATGGGGGGACAGGGGGGGCAATCAGCCCCAGCATTTT
TRBV7-9	-	TRBJ2-1	-	CASSLATGGREFF	TGTGCCAGCAGCTTAGCTACTGGCGGCCGGGAGTTCTTC
TRBV11-2	-	TRBJ2-3	-	CASSLGRETDTQYF	TGTGCCAGCAGCTTAGGACGGGAGACAGATACGCAGTATTTT
TRBV28	-	TRBJ2-7	-	CASSATGWEQYF	TGTGCCAGCAGTGCAACAGGGTGGGAGCAGTACTTC
TRBV3-1/TRBV3-2	once	TRBJ2-7	-	CASSQGPSFNEQYF	TGTGCCAGCAGCCAAGGGCCATCTTTCAACGAGCAGTACTTC
TRBV14	-	TRBJ2-1	TRBD1	CASSWRTGIGNEQFF	TGTGCCAGCAGCTGGCGGACAGGGATAGGGAATGAGCAGTTCTTC
TRBV28	-	TRBJ2-7	TRBD2	CASTPLAGVSEQYF	TGTGCCAGCACCCCTCTAGCGGGAGTCTCCGAGCAGTACTTC
TRBV5-4	-	TRBJ2-7	-	CASSLRGGYEQYF	TGTGCCAGCAGCTTGAGGGGGGGCTACGAGCAGTACTTC
TRBV6-5	-	TRBJ1-5	-	CASSIQGSGQPQHF	TGTGCCAGCAGTATACAGGGTTCGGGGCAGCCCCAGCATTTT
TRBV5-1	once	TRBJ1-5	-	CASSQGGLSNQPQHF	TGCGCCAGCAGTCAAGGGGGTTTAAGCAATCAGCCCCAGCATTTT
TRBV15	-	TRBJ1-5	TRBD1	CATSRLTGGNQPQHF	TGTGCCACCAGCAGACTGACAGGGGGCAATCAGCCCCAGCATTTT
TRBV27	-	TRBJ1-1	TRBD1	CASRMTGQLKNTEAFF	TGTGCCAGCAGGATGACAGGGCAGTTAAAGAACACTGAAGCTTTCTTT
TRBV6-5	-	TRBJ1-3	-	CASSRVGWSGNTIYF	TGTGCCAGCAGTCGGGTCGGGTGGAGTGGAAACACCATATATTTT
TRBV7-9	once	TRBJ2-7	TRBD2	CASSLWTSRSYEQYF	TGTGCCAGCAGCTTATGGACTAGCCGTTCCTACGAGCAGTACTTC
TRBV27	-	TRBJ1-5	TRBD1	CASSSYPGQGRLEGSNQPQHF	TGTGCCAGCAGTTCATACCCGGGACAGGGGAGATTGGAGGGGAGCAATCAGCCCCAGCATTTT
TRBV12-3/TRBV12-4	-	TRBJ1-2	-	CASSLRVYGYTF	TGTGCCAGCAGTTTGCGTGTGTATGGCTACACCTTC
TRBV5-4	-	TRBJ1-3	-	CASSSQGSGNTIYF	TGTGCCAGCAGCTCGCAGGGTTCTGGAAACACCATATATTTT
TRBV28	-	TRBJ2-5	TRBD1	CASSLTGGRETQYF	TGTGCCAGCAGCCTAACAGGGGGTCGAGAGACCCAGTACTTC
TRBV2	-	TRBJ2-7	TRBD1	CASRPGTAGYSYEQYF	TGTGCCAGCAGACCCGGGACAGCTGGATACTCCTACGAGCAGTACTTC
TRBV7-9	-	TRBJ2-1	TRBD1	CASSPTSQGFVFF	TGTGCCAGCAGCCCGACCTCACAGGGGTTTGTGTTCTTC
TRBV5-4	-	TRBJ2-2	-	CASSLGARENTGELFF	TGTGCCAGCAGCTTGGGAGCGCGAGAAAACACCGGGGAGCTGTTTTTT
TRBV30	-	TRBJ2-7	TRBD1	CAWSRGTVYEQYF	TGTGCCTGGAGCCGAGGGACAGTCTACGAGCAGTACTTC
TRBV5-4	-	TRBJ2-7	-	CASSLEGGSYEQYF	TGTGCCAGCAGCTTGGAAGGGGGAAGCTACGAGCAGTACTTC
TRBV19	-	TRBJ2-1	TRBD2	CASSLLVAGGLNNEQFF	TGTGCCAGTAGTCTCCTGGTGGCGGGAGGTCTCAACAATGAGCAGTTCTTC
TRBV12-1	-	TRBJ2-1	-	CASSSRDSRVDEQFF	TGTGCCAGCAGCTCCCGGGACTCCAGGGTCGATGAGCAGTTCTTC
TRBV5-1	once	TRBJ2-5	-	CASSLREQETQYF	TGCGCCAGCAGCTTGCGGGAGCAAGAGACCCAGTACTTC
TRBV7-3	-	TRBJ2-3	TRBD2	CASSLLAGVDTQYF	TGTGCCAGCAGCTTACTAGCGGGTGTCGATACGCAGTATTTT
TRBV28	few	TRBJ2-7	TRBD2	CASSPTGTSPTYEQYF	TGTGCCAGCAGTCCGACCGGGACTAGTCCAACCTACGAGCAGTACTTC
TRBV5-8	-	TRBJ1-1	TRBD1	CASSLTQGANTEAFF	TGTGCCAGCAGCCTAACACAGGGGGCGAACACTGAAGCTTTCTTT
TRBV28	-	TRBJ2-1	TRBD1	CASSSTRDRDGKFF	TGTGCCAGCAGTTCCACCCGGGACAGGGACGGGAAGTTCTTC
TRBV21-1	once	TRBJ2-7	-	CASAVNSVAGGYEQYF	TGTGCCAGCGCGGTTAATAGTGTGGCGGGGGGCTACGAGCAGTACTTC
TRBV6-5	-	TRBJ2-7	-	CASSYSYSYEQYF	TGTGCCAGCAGTTACTCCTATAGCTACGAGCAGTACTTC
TRBV18	-	TRBJ1-3	TRBD1	CASSRNARQGVTGNTIYF	TGTGCCAGCTCACGCAACGCACGACAGGGCGTCACTGGAAACACCATATATTTT
TRBV7-3	-	TRBJ2-7	TRBD2	CASSLTGLAGDVFYF	TGTGCCAGCAGCTTAACGGGACTAGCGGGAGACGTTTTTTACTTC
TRBV6-5	-	TRBJ2-2	-	CASSYPRAGFPGELFF	TGTGCCAGCAGTTATCCCAGGGCAGGGTTCCCCGGGGAGCTGTTTTTT
TRBV2	-	TRBJ2-3	TRBD1	CASKDRAFGTDTQYF	TGTGCCAGCAAGGACAGGGCTTTTGGCACAGATACGCAGTATTTT